The rows below give T cell receptor beta chains drawn from one sample of a study of T cells in Graves' hyperthyroidism and ophthalmopathy. TCRdb called the multiplex PCR reads again in MiXCR, with one record for every CDR3 protein. Altogether under 350,000 distinct CDR3 sequences are present, roughly 13% being singletons, with the ten largest covering 34%. The sequenced material came from blood. The origin of the receptors is a woman in her thirties or forties with Graves' ophthalmopathy. Both conserved end residues are part of each CDR3. The D gene is left open where the match is weak. Not all rows give a size; the values are once, few, many and, for expanded clones, a class.

abundance: .; v_gene: TRBV29-1; j_gene: TRBJ1-1; d_gene: .; CDR3nt: TGCAGCGCCTACATGAACACTGAAGCTTTCTTT; CDR3aa: CSAYMNTEAFF
abundance: many; v_gene: TRBV11-2; j_gene: TRBJ2-1; d_gene: TRBD1; CDR3nt: TGTGCCAGCAGGGTGGCGTGGGACAGCAGGTACAATGAGCAGTTCTTC; CDR3aa: CASRVAWDSRYNEQFF
abundance: many; v_gene: TRBV9; j_gene: TRBJ2-7; d_gene: TRBD2; CDR3nt: TGTGCCAGCAGCGTAGGTAGCGGGAGCTCCTACGAGCAGTACTTC; CDR3aa: CASSVGSGSSYEQYF
abundance: few; v_gene: TRBV7-2; j_gene: TRBJ2-5; d_gene: .; CDR3nt: TGTGCCAGCAGCTCCTTTGGGCAGACCCAGTACTTC; CDR3aa: CASSSFGQTQYF
abundance: .; v_gene: TRBV6-5; j_gene: TRBJ2-1; d_gene: .; CDR3nt: TGTGCCAGCAGTTATAGTCGGGCAGGGGTGGACAATGAGCAGTTCTTC; CDR3aa: CASSYSRAGVDNEQFF
abundance: .; v_gene: TRBV5-1; j_gene: TRBJ1-3; d_gene: TRBD1; CDR3nt: TGCGCCAGCAGCTTGGAGTTGACAGGGGCCGGAAACACCATATATTTT; CDR3aa: CASSLELTGAGNTIYF
abundance: .; v_gene: TRBV27; j_gene: TRBJ2-1; d_gene: .; CDR3nt: TGTGCCAGCACCCCTCCTAGTGGGTTCGAGCAGTTCTTC; CDR3aa: CASTPPSGFEQFF
abundance: many; v_gene: TRBV27; j_gene: TRBJ1-1; d_gene: .; CDR3nt: TGTGCCAGCAGGGAGGGGACTGAAGCTTTCTTT; CDR3aa: CASREGTEAFF
abundance: few; v_gene: TRBV5-1; j_gene: TRBJ2-1; d_gene: TRBD1; CDR3nt: TGCGCCAGCAGTCGCCGGGACAGGTCCTACTACAATGAGCAGTTCTTC; CDR3aa: CASSRRDRSYYNEQFF
abundance: .; v_gene: TRBV7-2; j_gene: TRBJ2-1; d_gene: .; CDR3nt: TGTGCCAGCAGCTTAGGGACAGGGAGGGTAACCAACAATGAGCAGTTCTTC; CDR3aa: CASSLGTGRVTNNEQFF
abundance: few; v_gene: TRBV3-1; j_gene: TRBJ2-7; d_gene: .; CDR3nt: TGTGCCAGCAGCCAAGAATCAGGGTTTTTCTCCTACGAGCAGTACTTC; CDR3aa: CASSQESGFFSYEQYF
abundance: .; v_gene: TRBV28; j_gene: TRBJ2-1; d_gene: TRBD2; CDR3nt: TGTGCCAGCAGTGCGGGACTAGCGGGAGTTAATGAGCAGTTCTTC; CDR3aa: CASSAGLAGVNEQFF
abundance: .; v_gene: TRBV7-9; j_gene: TRBJ2-1; d_gene: .; CDR3nt: TGTGCCAGCAGGACCCTTGGGGGCCTCTATGGGAATGAGCAGTTCTTC; CDR3aa: CASRTLGGLYGNEQFF
abundance: few; v_gene: TRBV29-1; j_gene: TRBJ1-2; d_gene: .; CDR3nt: TGCAGCGTTGAATTTCACATCCGAACTGGGGGCTACACCTTC; CDR3aa: CSVEFHIRTGGYTF
abundance: .; v_gene: TRBV12-3/TRBV12-4; j_gene: TRBJ1-2; d_gene: TRBD1; CDR3nt: TGTGCCAGCAGTTTATGGGCGGGACAGGGGGCGCTGGGCTCCGGCTACACCTTC; CDR3aa: CASSLWAGQGALGSGYTF
abundance: .; v_gene: TRBV3-1; j_gene: TRBJ2-3; d_gene: .; CDR3nt: TGTGCCAGCAGCCAAGAAGGAGGCGGTGGTACGCAGTATTTT; CDR3aa: CASSQEGGGGTQYF
abundance: many; v_gene: TRBV27; j_gene: TRBJ2-1; d_gene: .; CDR3nt: TGTGCCAGCAGTTTAATACGGGGCTCCTACAATGAGCAGTTCTTC; CDR3aa: CASSLIRGSYNEQFF
abundance: many; v_gene: TRBV10-3; j_gene: TRBJ2-5; d_gene: TRBD1; CDR3nt: TGTGCCATCAGTGACCGGGACAGCCTTAGGGAGACCCAGTACTTC; CDR3aa: CAISDRDSLRETQYF